A single sample gave rise to the 26 T cell receptor beta chains below, sequenced in a study of blood T cell repertoires in COVID-19. Sequencing used immunoSEQ multiplex PCR; TCRdb keeps in-frame clones, though not all of them. The sample lists around 340,000 clones, around nine tenths seen once, with approximately 0.93% in the top ten. The source material was PBMCs or T cells enriched from blood (not recorded which). These TCRs come from a woman under 40 who had been exposed to COVID-19.

The J gene is TRBJ2-5, the V gene TRBV24-1; maybe TRBD1 (5 bases). This CDR3 has 13 amino acids. CDR1 and CDR2 from the germline V gene are KGHDR and SFDVKD. Trimming removed 12 bases at V and 5 bases at J, with 18 bases between. The CDR3 sequence: CAPWSSQGETQYF. The CDR3 coding sequence is TGTGCCCCCTGGAGCAGCCAGGGTGAGACCCAGTACTTC.

The genes are TRBV28 and TRBJ2-1, with D perhaps matching TRBD2 (5 bases). Germline loops: CDR1 MDHEN, CDR2 SYDVKM. The CDR3 has 16 amino acids. The V end lost 8 bases, the J end lost 6 bases, and 23 bases lay between the germline ends. In nucleotides, the CDR3 is TGTGCCAGCTCTCTAAACCCCCGGGGTCGGAGCAATGAGCAGTTCTTC. It codes for CASSLNPRGRSNEQFF. The full variable domain, completed using reference TRBV28 and TRBJ2-1, is DVKVTQSSRYLVKRTGEKVFLECVQDMDHENMFWYRQDPGLGLRLIYFSYDVKMKEKGDIPEGYSVSREKKERFSLILESASTNQTSMYLCASSLNPRGRSNEQFFGPGTRLTVL.

In this sample, this clone turned up once. The V call is TRBV9, the J call TRBJ1-6; D unclear. CDR1 and CDR2 (germline): SGDLS, YYNGEE. The V and J ends lost 0 bases and 8 bases respectively, with 3 bases between them. The CDR3 sequence is 12 residues long. Here the CDR3 DNA reads TGTGCCAGCAGCGTAGGAGATTCACCCCTCCACTTT. It translates to CASSVGDSPLHF. Together with reference TRBV9 and TRBJ1-6, the CDR3 gives the full variable domain: DSGVTQTPKHLITATGQRVTLRCSPRSGDLSVYWYQQSLDQGLQFLIQYYNGEERAKGNILERFSAQQFPDLHSELNLSSLELGDSALYFCASSVGDSPLHFGNGTRLTVT.

The chain has TRBV5-1 and TRBJ2-1; 11 bases are shared with TRBD2. The germline V gene encodes CDR1 SGHRS and CDR2 YFSETQ. The V and J ends lost 6 bases and 12 bases, in that order; junction bases with no gene match: 20. This CDR3 contains 17 residues. CDR3 sequence (DNA): TGCGCCAGCACCCACCCGACTAGCGGGAAGACCCCCGGGGTGCAGTTCTTC. Encoded protein: CASTHPTSGKTPGVQFF. Supplemented by reference TRBV5-1 and TRBJ2-1, the full variable domain reads KAGVTQTPRYLIKTRGQQVTLSCSPISGHRSVSWYQQTPGQGLQFLFEYFSETQRNKGNFPGRFSGRQFSNSRSEMNVSTLELGDSALYLCASTHPTSGKTPGVQFFGPGTRLTVL.

The rearrangement uses TRBV3-1 (or the pseudogene TRBV3-2) and TRBJ2-7; D not certain. Germline CDR1 is LGHDT and CDR2 is YNNKEL (reference sequence). V lost 3 bases to trimming and J lost 1 base, with 10 bases between them. The length of the CDR3 is 14 residues. The CDR3 reads CASSQTTQSYEQYF. The CDR3 coding sequence is TGTGCCAGCAGCCAGACGACACAATCCTACGAGCAGTACTTC.

V gene TRBV11-2 combines with J gene TRBJ1-2; D gene uncertain. The CDR3 loop spans 14 amino acids. From germline, CDR1 is SGHAT and CDR2 FQNNGV. The V gene lost 1 base and the J gene lost 3 bases, with 9 bases spanning the gap. The CDR3 coding sequence is TGTGCCAGCAGCTTAGCGGGCGGGTACTATGGCTACACCTTC. Its translation: CASSLAGGYYGYTF.

The rearrangement joins TRBV10-3 to TRBJ2-1; a possible D gene is TRBD2 (6 bases). CDR1 and CDR2 from the germline V gene are ENHRY and SYGVKD. The CDR3 is 14 amino acids. V was clipped by 4 bases and J by 3 bases, with 10 bases between them. CDR3 coding DNA: TGTGCCATCAGTGGCGGGATCGACTACAATGAGCAGTTCTTC. The encoded protein is CAISGGIDYNEQFF.

This clone has a single count. The J gene is TRBJ2-3, the V gene TRBV24-1; 8 bases align to TRBD2. The CDR3 covers 17 residues. V lost 4 bases, J lost 4 bases, and 12 bases stayed unmatched. Germline values: CDR1 KGHDR, CDR2 SFDVKD. The CDR3 DNA reads as TGTGCCACCAGTGACCCGGGGGGTAGCGGGAATGCAGATACGCAGTATTTT. Translated: CATSDPGGSGNADTQYF.

The gene calls are TRBV2 and TRBJ1-5, with D maybe TRBD1 (6 bases). CDR1 SNHLY and CDR2 FYNNEI come from the germline V gene. V was pared by 7 bases and J by 8 bases, with 15 bases between. The CDR3 contains 13 residues. CDR3 sequence (DNA): TGTGCCAGCACCCTCGAGGGGGTGAAGCCCCAGCATTTT. Translating gives CASTLEGVKPQHF.

The chain recombines TRBV24-1 with TRBJ2-3; 10 positions agree with TRBD2. CDR1 KGHDR and CDR2 SFDVKD come from the germline V gene. The CDR3 is 16 amino acids. V shed 5 bases and J 4 bases; nucleotides not matched to a gene: 8. As DNA, the CDR3 is TGTGCCACCAGTGTCCGCCCGACTAGCGGGTCAGATACGCAGTATTTT. It encodes CATSVRPTSGSDTQYF.

The gene calls are TRBV4-2 and TRBJ2-7, with 8 bases fitting TRBD2. The CDR3 spans 15 residues. With V trimmed by 1 base and J by 7 bases, 9 bases remained unmatched. From germline, CDR1 is LGHNA and CDR2 YNFKEQ. This CDR3 reads CASSQGSSGNKEQYF. DNA for the CDR3: TGTGCCAGCAGCCAAGGTAGTAGCGGGAATAAAGAGCAGTACTTC.

The chain's CDR3 is CASGSGQINSPLHF. The CDR3 DNA follows: TGTGCCAGTGGTAGTGGACAGATTAATTCACCCCTCCACTTT. V gene TRBV11-2 combines with J gene TRBJ1-6; the D gene is possibly TRBD1 (6 bases). Germline V lookup: CDR1 SGHAT, CDR2 FQNNGV. With 9 bases removed from V and 6 bases from J, the gap between germline ends came to 15 bases. The CDR3 loop spans 14 amino acids. The variable domain in full, completed from reference TRBV11-2 and TRBJ1-6, reads EAGVAQSPRYKIIEKRQSVAFWCNPISGHATLYWYQQILGQGPKLLIQFQNNGVVDDSQLPKDRFSAERLKGVDSTLKIQPAKLEDSAVYLCASGSGQINSPLHFGNGTRLTVT.

The chain joins TRBV11-3 to TRBJ2-7, with 7 bases that match TRBD2. Germline assignment: CDR1 SGHNT and CDR2 YENEEA. This CDR3 spans 15 amino acids. Unmatched junction bases numbered 6, after V lost 2 bases and J lost 2 bases. The CDR3 sequence is CASSLRDGGTYEQYF. CDR3 sequence (DNA): TGTGCCAGCAGCTTAAGGGACGGGGGGACCTACGAGCAGTACTTC.

The rearrangement joins TRBV12-3 or TRBV12-4 to TRBJ1-4; D is ambiguous. The CDR3 has 13 residues. V lost 10 bases and J lost 3, with 12 bases in between. The chain's CDR3 is CATQRGSNEKLFF. The CDR3 nucleotides are TGTGCCACCCAGAGAGGGTCTAATGAAAAACTGTTTTTT.

The V gene is TRBV5-6, the J gene TRBJ1-2; 7 nucleotides align to TRBD1. The trim removed 0 bases at V and 5 bases at J, leaving 1 base unmatched. Germline assignment: CDR1 SGHDT and CDR2 YYEEEE. This CDR3 has 13 amino acids. The CDR3 coding sequence is TGTGCCAGCAGCTTGGTGGGACAGTATGGCTACACCTTC. Translating it yields CASSLVGQYGYTF.

The chain couples TRBV2 to TRBJ2-7; D gene uncertain. In germline, CDR1 is SNHLY, CDR2 FYNNEI. Trimming shortened V by 2 bases and J by 3 bases, and 8 bases separated the two germline ends. The CDR3 sequence is 13 residues long. CDR3 sequence (DNA): TGTGCCAGCAGTGAAAGGAGATTCTACGAGCAGTACTTC. This encodes CASSERRFYEQYF.

This clone appeared once. As DNA, the CDR3 is TGTGCAAGTCGCTTCGCCCGGGTCCGCTACGAGCAGTACTTC. It encodes CASRFARVRYEQYF. This chain uses TRBV12-2 with TRBJ2-7; TRBD2, the table's D call, was not compared with the DNA. TRBV12-2 is given as a pseudogene. This CDR3 is 14 amino acids long.

This clone was seen a single time. The gene calls are TRBV9 and TRBJ2-2; D perhaps matches TRBD1 (6 bases). The CDR3 extends over 15 amino acids. CDR1 and CDR2 from the germline V gene are SGDLS and YYNGEE. Trimming took off 3 bases at V and 5 bases at J, with 14 bases between the two ends. The CDR3 coding sequence is TGTGCCAGCAGCGGACCCGGGACAACTACCGGGGAGCTGTTTTTT. Amino acid sequence: CASSGPGTTTGELFF.

This chain uses TRBV6-1 with TRBJ1-5, with a weak D call TRBD1 (5 bases). The CDR3 has 14 amino acids. Trimming left V 3 bases short and J 5 bases short, with 11 bases between. CDR1 MNHNS and CDR2 SASEGT come from the germline V gene. CDR3 coding DNA: TGTGCCAGCAGTGACCGAGTAGGGGATCAGCCCCAGCATTTT. Translated: CASSDRVGDQPQHF.

This rearrangement joins TRBV2 to TRBJ1-4; 9 positions agree with TRBD1. Looked up from germline, CDR1 is SNHLY and CDR2 is FYNNEI. The J segment lost 6 bases and the V segment lost 8 bases, leaving 4 bases of the junction unmatched. CDR3 length: 13 amino acids. The CDR3 sequence is CASGQGWDEKLFF. CDR3 nucleotides: TGTGCCAGCGGACAGGGGTGGGATGAAAAACTGTTTTTT.

With respect to this clone: Additional DNA sequences in this sample encode the identical CDR3. This chain connects TRBV7-7 to TRBJ2-1; TRBD2 is a possible D gene (6 bases). The germline V gene has CDR1 SSHAT and CDR2 FNYEAQ (reference sequence). This CDR3 region has 15 residues. Between the trimmed V and J ends, which lost 1 base and 3 bases, there was a span of 10 bases. The CDR3, as DNA: TGTGCCAGCAGCTTAGTGGGAGGTAGCTACAATGAGCAGTTCTTC. This translates into CASSLVGGSYNEQFF.

The J gene is TRBJ1-6, the V gene TRBV9; possible D gene TRBD1, 5 bases. V was shortened by 3 bases and J by 2 bases, with 9 bases between the two germline ends. The CDR3 has 15 residues. Germline V gives CDR1 SGDLS, CDR2 YYNGEE. CDR3 in amino acids: CASSDRGAYNSPLHF. CDR3 DNA: TGTGCCAGCAGCGACCGGGGGGCCTATAATTCACCCCTCCACTTT.

CDR3 sequence reads: CASSPTRGRSPDTQYF. The DNA of the CDR3 is TGTGCCAGCTCACCAACCCGGGGGAGGAGCCCAGATACGCAGTATTTT. The J gene is TRBJ2-3, the V gene TRBV18; possible D gene TRBD2, 6 bases. The CDR3 contains 16 residues. The ends were cut back, 2 bases at V and 4 bases at J, with 16 bases in the middle. Germline CDR1 KGHSH, CDR2 LQKENI. Supplemented by reference TRBV18 and TRBJ2-3, the full variable domain reads NAGVMQNPRHLVRRRGQEARLRCSPMKGHSHVYWYRQLPEEGLKFMVYLQKENIIDESGMPKERFSAEFPKEGPSILRIQQVVRGDSAAYFCASSPTRGRSPDTQYFGPGTRLTVL.

V is TRBV19 and J is TRBJ2-1, with a tentative D call TRBD2 (5 bases). The CDR3 is made up of 13 amino acids. Germline CDR1 and CDR2: LNHDA and SQIVND (reference sequence). Deletions cut 0 bases from V and 7 bases from J, with 7 bases between. The DNA for the CDR3 is TGTGCCAGTAGTATAGATTTAGCGAATGAGCAGTTCTTC. Residues: CASSIDLANEQFF.

The chain is built from TRBV2 and TRBJ2-1, with D maybe TRBD2 (6 bases). The germline CDR1 and CDR2 sequences are SNHLY and FYNNEI. V lost 3 bases, J lost 3 bases, and 15 bases lay in between. The CDR3 length is 16 residues. CDR3 nucleotide sequence: TGTGCCAGCAGTGAGACCCGGACCGGGGGCTACAATGAGCAGTTCTTC. Its protein is CASSETRTGGYNEQFF. Combining the CDR3 with reference TRBV2 and TRBJ2-1 gives the whole variable domain EPEVTQTPSHQVTQMGQEVILRCVPISNHLYFYWYRQILGQKVEFLVSFYNNEISEKSEIFDDQFSVERPDGSNFTLKIRSTKLEDSAMYFCASSETRTGGYNEQFFGPGTRLTVL.

The chain employs TRBV10-3 and TRBJ1-3, with 7 bases lining up with TRBD1. The V gene end was trimmed by 3 bases and the J gene end by 0 bases; junction bases not matched to a gene: 5. Germline V lookup: CDR1 ENHRY, CDR2 SYGVKD. The length of the CDR3 is 16 residues. The CDR3 region has the DNA TGTGCCATCAGTGAAAAGGGGGCGAGCTCTGGAAACACCATATATTTT. Amino acid sequence: CAISEKGASSGNTIYF.